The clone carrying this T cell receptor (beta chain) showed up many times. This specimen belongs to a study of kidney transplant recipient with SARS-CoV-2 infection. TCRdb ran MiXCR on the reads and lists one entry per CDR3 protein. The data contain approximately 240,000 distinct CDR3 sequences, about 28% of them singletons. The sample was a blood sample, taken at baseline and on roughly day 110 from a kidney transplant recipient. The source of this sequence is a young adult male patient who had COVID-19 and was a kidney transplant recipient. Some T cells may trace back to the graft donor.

The CDR3 DNA sequence: TGTGCCAGCAGTTCCAGGGGGGGACTCCAAGAGACCCAGTACTTC. Residues: CASSSRGGLQETQYF. The V gene is TRBV6-5, the J gene TRBJ2-5; either TRBD1 or TRBD2 may fit D (7 bases each). The CDR3 has 15 residues. The germline V gene has CDR1 MNHEY and CDR2 SVGAGI. V shed 4 bases and J shed 1 base, with 13 bases lying between them.